This TCR beta chain was identified during a study of blood T cells in healthy people across ages. General observations from the study: No conclusive comparison of naive versus antigen-experienced cells was possible with unsorted PBMCs.

Isolation yielded PBMCs, at least 7 million per sample, in every case. A J-beta primer mix and a sample-barcoded 5' primer were used in a second PCR of roughly 6 to 11 cycles. Each cDNA molecule was tagged by a template-switch adaptor with 12 random nucleotides. One entry per CDR3 protein results from TCRdb running MiXCR on the 5' RACE reads. The sample has hundreds of thousands of distinct CDR3 sequences; 36% are singletons. The table lists this clonotype with a few counts. Its target is unknown. The material sequenced was blood. This receptor was identified in a man aged 18 to 29 in good health.

The CDR3 spells CASSQVITGELFF. CDR3 DNA: TGTGCCAGCAGCCAAGTCATCACCGGGGAGCTGTTTTTT. The rearrangement joins TRBV14 to TRBJ2-2; D is unclear. The CDR3 consists of 13 residues. Trimming left V 1 base short and J 4 bases short, with 4 bases between. Per germline, CDR1 SGHDN and CDR2 FVKESK. Filled out from reference TRBV14 and TRBJ2-2, the complete variable domain reads EAGVTQFPSHSVIEKGQTVTLRCDPISGHDNLYWYRRVMGKEIKFLLHFVKESKQDESGMPNNRFLAERTGGTYSTLKVQPAELEDSGVYFCASSQVITGELFFGEGSRLTVL.